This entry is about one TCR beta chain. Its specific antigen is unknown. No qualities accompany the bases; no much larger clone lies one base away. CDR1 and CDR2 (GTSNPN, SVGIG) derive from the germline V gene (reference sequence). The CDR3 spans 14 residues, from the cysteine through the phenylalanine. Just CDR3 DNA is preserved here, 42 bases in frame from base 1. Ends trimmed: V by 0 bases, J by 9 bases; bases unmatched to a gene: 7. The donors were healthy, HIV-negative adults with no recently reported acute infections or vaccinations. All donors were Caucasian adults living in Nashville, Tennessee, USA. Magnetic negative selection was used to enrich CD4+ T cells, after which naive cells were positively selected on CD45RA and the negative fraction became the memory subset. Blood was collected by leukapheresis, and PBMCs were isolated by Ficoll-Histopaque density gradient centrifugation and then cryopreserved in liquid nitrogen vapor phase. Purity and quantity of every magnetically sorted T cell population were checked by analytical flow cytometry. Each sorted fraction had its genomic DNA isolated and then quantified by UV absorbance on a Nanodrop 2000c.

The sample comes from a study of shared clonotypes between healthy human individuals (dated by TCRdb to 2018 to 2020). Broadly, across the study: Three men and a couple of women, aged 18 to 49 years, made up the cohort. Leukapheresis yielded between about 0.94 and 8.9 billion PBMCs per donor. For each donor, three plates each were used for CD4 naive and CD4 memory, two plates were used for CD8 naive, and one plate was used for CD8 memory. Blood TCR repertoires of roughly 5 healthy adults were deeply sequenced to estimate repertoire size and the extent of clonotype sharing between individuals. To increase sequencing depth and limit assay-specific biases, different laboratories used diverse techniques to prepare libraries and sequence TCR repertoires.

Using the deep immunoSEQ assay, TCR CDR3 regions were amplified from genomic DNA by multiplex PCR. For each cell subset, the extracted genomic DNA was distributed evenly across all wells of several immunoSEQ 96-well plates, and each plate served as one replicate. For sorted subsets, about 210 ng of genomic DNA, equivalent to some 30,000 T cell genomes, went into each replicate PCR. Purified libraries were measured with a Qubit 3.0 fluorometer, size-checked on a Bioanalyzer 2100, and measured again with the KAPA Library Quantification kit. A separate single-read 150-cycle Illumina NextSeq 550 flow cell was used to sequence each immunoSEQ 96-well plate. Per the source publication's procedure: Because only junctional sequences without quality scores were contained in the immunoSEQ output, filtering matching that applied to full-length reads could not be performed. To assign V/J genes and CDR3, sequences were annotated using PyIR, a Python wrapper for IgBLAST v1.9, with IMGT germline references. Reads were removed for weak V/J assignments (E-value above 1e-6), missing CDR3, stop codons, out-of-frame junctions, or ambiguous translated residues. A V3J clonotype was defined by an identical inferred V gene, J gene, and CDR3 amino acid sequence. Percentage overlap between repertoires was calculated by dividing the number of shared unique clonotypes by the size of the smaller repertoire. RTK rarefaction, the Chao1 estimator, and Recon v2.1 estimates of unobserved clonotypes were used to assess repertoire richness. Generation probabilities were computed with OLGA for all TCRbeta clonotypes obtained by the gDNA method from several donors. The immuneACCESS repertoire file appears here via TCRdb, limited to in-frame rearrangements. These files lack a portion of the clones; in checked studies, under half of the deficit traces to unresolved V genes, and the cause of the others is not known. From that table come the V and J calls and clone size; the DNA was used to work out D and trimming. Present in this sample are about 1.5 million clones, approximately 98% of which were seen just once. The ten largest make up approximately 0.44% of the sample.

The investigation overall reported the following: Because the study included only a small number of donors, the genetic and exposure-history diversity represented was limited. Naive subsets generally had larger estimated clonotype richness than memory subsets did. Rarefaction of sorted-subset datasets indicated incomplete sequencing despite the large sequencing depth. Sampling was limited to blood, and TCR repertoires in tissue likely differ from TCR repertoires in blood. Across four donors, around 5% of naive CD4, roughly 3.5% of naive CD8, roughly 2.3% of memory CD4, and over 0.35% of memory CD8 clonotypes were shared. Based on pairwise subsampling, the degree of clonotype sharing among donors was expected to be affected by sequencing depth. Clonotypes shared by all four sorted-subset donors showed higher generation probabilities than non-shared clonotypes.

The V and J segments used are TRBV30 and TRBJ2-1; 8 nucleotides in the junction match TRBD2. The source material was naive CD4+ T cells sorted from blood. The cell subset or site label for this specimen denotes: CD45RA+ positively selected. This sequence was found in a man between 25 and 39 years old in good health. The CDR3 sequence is CAWSVSLAGGEQFF. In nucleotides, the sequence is TGTGCCTGGAGTGTAAGCCTAGCGGGCGGTGAGCAGTTCTTC.